This TCR beta chain is from a study of beta chain features in type 1 diabetes. Study observations and caveats: Patients' naive, central memory and regulatory TCRB repertoires appeared more alike than those of healthy donors. Shortening that was moderate but significant affected the TCRB CDR3s of Type 1 diabetes patients in all four CD4+ subsets.

Note on this clone: The antigen remains unidentified.

CDR1 is SGHTA and CDR2 is FQGNSA in the germline V gene. This CDR3 region has 15 residues. The V segment lost 6 bases and the J segment 4 bases; nucleotides outside the gene matches: 8. The authors reverse transcribed all of the isolated RNA, so sequencing captured expressed TCRB transcripts. About 3.4 million reads on average were seen across naive, central memory and regulatory T cell samples. Generated by immunoSEQ multiplex PCR, the TCRdb table keeps only in-frame clones and is missing some. The sample has about 650,000 clones, 9.5% to 15% seen once; the top ten hold approximately 0.11%. The chain employs TRBV7-2 and TRBJ2-3; 9 bases line up with TRBD2. The specimen was naive CD4+ T cells from blood. The receptor's source is a man aged 30-40 years with type 1 diabetes. Written as DNA, the CDR3 is TGTGCCAGCAGTGCCGGCGGGGGGGCCTCAGATACGCAGTATTTT. Protein product: CASSAGGGASDTQYF.